This T cell receptor (beta chain) stems from a study of cytomegalovirus exposure and HLA in healthy donors. The study's findings and limits: Earlier analysis yielded a pattern in which most TCR beta V segments were productive about 90% or about 30% of the time. The study recorded 150 to 200 TCR beta chains that were cytomegalovirus-associated.

Researchers ran the PCR with 60 Vbeta and 13 Jbeta primers. Generated by immunoSEQ multiplex PCR, the TCRdb table keeps only in-frame clones and is missing some. The table lists around 170,000 clones, around four fifths of them singletons, with more than 1.4% in the top ten. It was healthy bone marrow donors who served as donors. V lost 6 bases and J lost 6, with 10 bases in between. This CDR3 is 12 amino acids long. The germline gives CDR1 KGHSH, CDR2 LQKENI. Regarding this clone: Its antigen is currently unknown.

Material: PBMCs. This chain joins TRBV18 and TRBJ2-3; D uncertain. This clonotype was obtained from a young man in good health and CMV-seronegative. The CDR3 protein is CASSPRVDTQYF. The CDR3 DNA reads as TGTGCCAGCTCCCCCCGAGTGGATACGCAGTATTTT.